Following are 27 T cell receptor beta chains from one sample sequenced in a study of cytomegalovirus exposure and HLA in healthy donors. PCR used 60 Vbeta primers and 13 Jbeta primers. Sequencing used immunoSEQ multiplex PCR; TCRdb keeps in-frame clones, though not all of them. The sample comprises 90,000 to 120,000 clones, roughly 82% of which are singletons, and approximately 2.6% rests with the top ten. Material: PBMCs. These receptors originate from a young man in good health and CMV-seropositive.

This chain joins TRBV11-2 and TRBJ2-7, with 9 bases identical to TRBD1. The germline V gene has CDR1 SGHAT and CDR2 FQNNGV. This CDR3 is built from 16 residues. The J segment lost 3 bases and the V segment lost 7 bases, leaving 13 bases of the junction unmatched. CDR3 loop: CASTLMVGQGVYEQYF. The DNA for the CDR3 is TGTGCCAGCACCCTAATGGTGGGACAGGGAGTCTACGAGCAGTACTTC.

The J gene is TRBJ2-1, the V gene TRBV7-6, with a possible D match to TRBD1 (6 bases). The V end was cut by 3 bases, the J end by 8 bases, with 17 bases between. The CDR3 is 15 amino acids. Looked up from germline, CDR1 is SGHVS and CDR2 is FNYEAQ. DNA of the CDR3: TGTGCCAGCAGCTTCGGTGGCAGGGGTAGGGATGAGCAGTTCTTC. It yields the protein CASSFGGRGRDEQFF.

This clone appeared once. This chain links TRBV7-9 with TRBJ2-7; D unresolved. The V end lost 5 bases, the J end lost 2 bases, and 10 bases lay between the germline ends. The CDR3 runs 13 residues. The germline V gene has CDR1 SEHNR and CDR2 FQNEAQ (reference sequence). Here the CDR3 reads CASSPEVPYEQYF. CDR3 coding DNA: TGTGCCAGCAGCCCCGAGGTACCCTACGAGCAGTACTTC.

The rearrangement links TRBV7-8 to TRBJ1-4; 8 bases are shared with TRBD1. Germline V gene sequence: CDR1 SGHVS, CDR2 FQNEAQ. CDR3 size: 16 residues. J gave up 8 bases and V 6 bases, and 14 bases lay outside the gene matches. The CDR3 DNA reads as TGTGCCAGCAGTCGCCCAGGACAGGGTTTAGGGGAAAAACTGTTTTTT. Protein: CASSRPGQGLGEKLFF.

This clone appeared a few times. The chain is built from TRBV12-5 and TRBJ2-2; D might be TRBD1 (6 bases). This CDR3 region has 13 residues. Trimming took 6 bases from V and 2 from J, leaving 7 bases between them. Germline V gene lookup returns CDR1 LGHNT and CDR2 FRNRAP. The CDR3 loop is CASGGANTGELFF. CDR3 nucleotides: TGTGCTAGTGGGGGGGCAAACACCGGGGAGCTGTTTTTT. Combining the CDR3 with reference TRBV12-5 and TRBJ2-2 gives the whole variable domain DARVTQTPRHKVTEMGQEVTMRCQPILGHNTVFWYRQTMMQGLELLAYFRNRAPLDDSGMPKDRFSAEMPDATLATLKIQPSEPRDSAVYFCASGGANTGELFFGEGSRLTVL.

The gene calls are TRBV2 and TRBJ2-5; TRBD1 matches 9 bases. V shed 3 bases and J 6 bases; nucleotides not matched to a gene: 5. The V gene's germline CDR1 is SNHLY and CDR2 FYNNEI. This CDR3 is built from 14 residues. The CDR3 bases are TGTGCCAGCAGTGACGGGACAGGGAGACAGACCCAGTACTTC. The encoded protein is CASSDGTGRQTQYF. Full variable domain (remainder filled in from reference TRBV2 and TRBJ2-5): EPEVTQTPSHQVTQMGQEVILRCVPISNHLYFYWYRQILGQKVEFLVSFYNNEISEKSEIFDDQFSVERPDGSNFTLKIRSTKLEDSAMYFCASSDGTGRQTQYFGPGTRLLVL.

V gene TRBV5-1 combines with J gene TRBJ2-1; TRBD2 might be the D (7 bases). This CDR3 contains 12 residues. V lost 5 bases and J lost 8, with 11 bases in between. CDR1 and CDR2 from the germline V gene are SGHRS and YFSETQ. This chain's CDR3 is CASRGGRDEQFF. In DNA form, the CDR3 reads TGCGCCAGCAGGGGGGGGCGGGATGAGCAGTTCTTC.

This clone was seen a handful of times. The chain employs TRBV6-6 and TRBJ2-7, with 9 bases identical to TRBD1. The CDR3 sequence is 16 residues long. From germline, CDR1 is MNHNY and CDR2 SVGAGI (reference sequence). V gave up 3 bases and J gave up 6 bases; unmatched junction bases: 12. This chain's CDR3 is CASSYSATGTGLEQYF. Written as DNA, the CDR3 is TGTGCCAGCAGTTATTCGGCCACAGGGACAGGGCTCGAGCAGTACTTC.

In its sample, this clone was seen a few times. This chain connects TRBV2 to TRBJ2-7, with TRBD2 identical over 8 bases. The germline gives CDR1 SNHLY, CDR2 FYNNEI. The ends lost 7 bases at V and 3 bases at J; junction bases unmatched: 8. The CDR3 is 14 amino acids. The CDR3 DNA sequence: TGTGCCAGCACTGCCGGGGGGGCCTACTACGAGCAGTACTTC. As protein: CASTAGGAYYEQYF. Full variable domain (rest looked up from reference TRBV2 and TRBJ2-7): EPEVTQTPSHQVTQMGQEVILRCVPISNHLYFYWYRQILGQKVEFLVSFYNNEISEKSEIFDDQFSVERPDGSNFTLKIRSTKLEDSAMYFCASTAGGAYYEQYFGPGTRLTVT.

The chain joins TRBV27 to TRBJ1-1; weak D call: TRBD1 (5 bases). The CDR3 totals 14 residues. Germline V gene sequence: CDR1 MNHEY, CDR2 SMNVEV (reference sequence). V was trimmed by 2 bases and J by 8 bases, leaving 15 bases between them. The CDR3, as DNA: TGTGCCAGCAGTTTAGAAGGGGCCGCCCTAGAAGCTTTCTTT. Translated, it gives CASSLEGAALEAFF.

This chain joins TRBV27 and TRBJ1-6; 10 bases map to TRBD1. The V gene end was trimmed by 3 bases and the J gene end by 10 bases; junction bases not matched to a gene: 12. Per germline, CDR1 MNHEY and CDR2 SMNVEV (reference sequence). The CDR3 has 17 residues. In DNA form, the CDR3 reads TGTGCCAGCAGTTTTCGACAGGGGGCACGATTCGGATCACCCCTCCACTTT. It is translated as CASSFRQGARFGSPLHF.

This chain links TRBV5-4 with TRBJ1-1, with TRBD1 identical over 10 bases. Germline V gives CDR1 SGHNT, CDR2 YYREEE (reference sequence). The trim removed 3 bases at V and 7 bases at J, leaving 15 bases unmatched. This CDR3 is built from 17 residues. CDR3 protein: CASSSLLLRQGAGEAFF. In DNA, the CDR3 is TGTGCCAGCAGCTCGCTGCTCCTAAGACAGGGGGCCGGTGAAGCTTTCTTT.

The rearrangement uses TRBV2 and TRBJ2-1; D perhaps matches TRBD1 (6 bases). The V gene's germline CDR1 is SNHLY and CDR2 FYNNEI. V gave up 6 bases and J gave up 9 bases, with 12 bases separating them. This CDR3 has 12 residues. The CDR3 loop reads CASRLRGLEQFF. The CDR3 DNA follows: TGTGCCAGCAGGCTCAGGGGTCTTGAGCAGTTCTTC.

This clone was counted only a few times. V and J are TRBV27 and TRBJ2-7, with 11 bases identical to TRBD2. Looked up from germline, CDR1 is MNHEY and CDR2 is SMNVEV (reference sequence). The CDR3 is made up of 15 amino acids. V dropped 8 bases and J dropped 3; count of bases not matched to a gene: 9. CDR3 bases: TGTGCCAGCGGGGGCCAACTAGCGGGGGTCTACGAGCAGTACTTC. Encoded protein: CASGGQLAGVYEQYF.

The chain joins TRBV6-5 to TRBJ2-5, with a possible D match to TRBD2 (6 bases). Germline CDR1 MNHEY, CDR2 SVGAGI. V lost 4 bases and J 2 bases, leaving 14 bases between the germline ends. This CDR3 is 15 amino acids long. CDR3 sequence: CASSSGLTMQETQYF. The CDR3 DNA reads TGTGCCAGCAGTTCAGGACTAACGATGCAAGAGACCCAGTACTTC.

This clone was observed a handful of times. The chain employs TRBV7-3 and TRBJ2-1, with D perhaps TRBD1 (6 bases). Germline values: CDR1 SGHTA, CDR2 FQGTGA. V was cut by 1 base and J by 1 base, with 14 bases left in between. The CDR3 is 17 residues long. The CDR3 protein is CASSLMPRGGSYNEQFF. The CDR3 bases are TGTGCCAGCAGCTTAATGCCAAGAGGGGGATCCTACAATGAGCAGTTCTTC. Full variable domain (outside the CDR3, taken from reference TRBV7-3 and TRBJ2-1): GAGVSQTPSNKVTEKGKYVELRCDPISGHTALYWYRQSLGQGPEFLIYFQGTGAADDSGLPNDRFFAVRPEGSVSTLKIQRTERGDSAVYLCASSLMPRGGSYNEQFFGPGTRLTVL.

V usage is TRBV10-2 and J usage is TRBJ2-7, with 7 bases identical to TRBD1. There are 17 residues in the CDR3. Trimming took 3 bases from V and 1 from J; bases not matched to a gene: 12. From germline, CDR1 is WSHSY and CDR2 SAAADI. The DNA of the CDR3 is TGCGCCAGCAGTGATGACGGTTTTAGGGGGCTTTCCTACGAGCAGTACTTC. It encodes CASSDDGFRGLSYEQYF.

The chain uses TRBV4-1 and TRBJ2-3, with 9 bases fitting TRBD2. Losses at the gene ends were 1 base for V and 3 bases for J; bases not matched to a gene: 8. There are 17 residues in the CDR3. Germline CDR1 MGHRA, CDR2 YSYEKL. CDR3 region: CASSQAGSSGETDTQYF. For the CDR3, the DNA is TGCGCCAGCAGCCAAGCCGGTTCTAGCGGGGAGACAGATACGCAGTATTTT.

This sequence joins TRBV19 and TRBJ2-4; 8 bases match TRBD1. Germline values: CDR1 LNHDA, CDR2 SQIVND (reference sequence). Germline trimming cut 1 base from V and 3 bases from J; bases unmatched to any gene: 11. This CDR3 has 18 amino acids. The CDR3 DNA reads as TGTGCCAGTAGTATAGGGATCGACAGGGGCGCTGGCAAAAACATTCAGTACTTC. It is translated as CASSIGIDRGAGKNIQYF. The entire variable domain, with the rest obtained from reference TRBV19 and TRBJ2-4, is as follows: DGGITQSPKYLFRKEGQNVTLSCEQNLNHDAMYWYRQDPGQGLRLIYYSQIVNDFQKGDIAEGYSVSREKKESFPLTVTSAQKNPTAFYLCASSIGIDRGAGKNIQYFGAGTRLSVL.

CDR3 region: CASSSLRSNNEQFF. The CDR3 DNA reads TGCGCCAGCAGCTCGCTTCGGAGTAACAATGAGCAGTTCTTC. The genes are TRBV5-1 and TRBJ2-1; no definite D call. Trimming took off 3 bases at V and 5 bases at J, with 12 bases between the two ends. The CDR3 is 14 amino acids. Germline CDR1 SGHRS, CDR2 YFSETQ.

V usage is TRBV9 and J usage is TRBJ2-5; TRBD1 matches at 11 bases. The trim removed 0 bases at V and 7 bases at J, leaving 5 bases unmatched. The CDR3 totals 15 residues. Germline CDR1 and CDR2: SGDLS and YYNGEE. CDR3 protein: CASSVGDRGFGTQYF. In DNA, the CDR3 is TGTGCCAGCAGCGTAGGGGACAGGGGGTTCGGGACCCAGTACTTC.

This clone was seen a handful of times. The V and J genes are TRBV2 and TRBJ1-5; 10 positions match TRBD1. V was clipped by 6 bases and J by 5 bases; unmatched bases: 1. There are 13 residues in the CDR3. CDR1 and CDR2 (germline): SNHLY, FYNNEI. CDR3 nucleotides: TGTGCCAGCAGCGGGACAGGGGATCAGCCCCAGCATTTT. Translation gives CASSGTGDQPQHF. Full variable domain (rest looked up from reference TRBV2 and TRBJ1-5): EPEVTQTPSHQVTQMGQEVILRCVPISNHLYFYWYRQILGQKVEFLVSFYNNEISEKSEIFDDQFSVERPDGSNFTLKIRSTKLEDSAMYFCASSGTGDQPQHFGDGTRLSIL.

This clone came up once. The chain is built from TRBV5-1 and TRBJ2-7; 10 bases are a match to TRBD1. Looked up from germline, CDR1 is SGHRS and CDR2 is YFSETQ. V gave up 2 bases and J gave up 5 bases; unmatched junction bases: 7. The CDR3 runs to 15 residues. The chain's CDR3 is CASSLIDRGRDEQYF. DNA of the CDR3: TGCGCCAGCAGCTTAATAGACAGGGGGCGAGACGAGCAGTACTTC. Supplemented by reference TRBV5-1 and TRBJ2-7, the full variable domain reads KAGVTQTPRYLIKTRGQQVTLSCSPISGHRSVSWYQQTPGQGLQFLFEYFSETQRNKGNFPGRFSGRQFSNSRSEMNVSTLELGDSALYLCASSLIDRGRDEQYFGPGTRLTVT.

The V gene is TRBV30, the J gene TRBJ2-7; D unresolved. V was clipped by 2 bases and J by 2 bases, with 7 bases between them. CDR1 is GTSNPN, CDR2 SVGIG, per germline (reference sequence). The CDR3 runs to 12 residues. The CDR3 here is CAWSRRAYEQYF. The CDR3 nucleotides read TGTGCCTGGAGTCGACGGGCCTACGAGCAGTACTTC.

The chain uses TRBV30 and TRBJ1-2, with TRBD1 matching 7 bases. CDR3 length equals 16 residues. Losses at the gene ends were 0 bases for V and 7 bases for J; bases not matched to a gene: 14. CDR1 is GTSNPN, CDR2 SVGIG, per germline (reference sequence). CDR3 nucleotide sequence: TGTGCCTGGAGTGTACCTTCGAGACAGGGTGCAAGTGGCTACACCTTC. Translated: CAWSVPSRQGASGYTF.

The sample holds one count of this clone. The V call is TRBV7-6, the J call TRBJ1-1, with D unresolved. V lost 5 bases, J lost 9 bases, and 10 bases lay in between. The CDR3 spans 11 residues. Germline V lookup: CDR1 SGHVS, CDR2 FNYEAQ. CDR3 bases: TGTGCCAGCAGCCGGGGATCCCAAGCTTTCTTT. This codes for CASSRGSQAFF.

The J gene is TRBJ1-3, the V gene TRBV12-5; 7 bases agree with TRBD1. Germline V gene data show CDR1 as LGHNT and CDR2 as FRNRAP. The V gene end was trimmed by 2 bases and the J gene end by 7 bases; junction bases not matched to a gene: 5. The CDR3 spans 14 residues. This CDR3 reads CASGLRSRGNTIYF. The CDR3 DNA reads TGTGCTAGTGGTTTGAGGAGCAGGGGGAACACCATATATTTT.